Below are 20 T cell receptor beta chains sequenced from a single sample in a study of PD-1 blockade in classical Hodgkin lymphoma (dated by TCRdb to 2018 to 2020). The time point label for this specimen denotes: cycle 1 day 1 (C1D1), immediately before nivolumab initiation. Relapse after autologous stem cell transplantation had occurred in all trial patients, and cohorts A, B and C were distinguished by prior brentuximab vedotin exposure. Library preparation used the immunoSEQ multiplex PCR assay. TCRdb mirrors the immuneACCESS table, restricted to in-frame sequences. Some clones are absent from its copies; in checked studies, under half trace to an unresolved V gene, and the reason for the others is unknown. The sample data list about 98,000 clones, and 92% of these were observed just once. The ten largest clonotypes hold about 2.5% of the sample. This sample comprised peripheral blood mononuclear cells (PBMCs), obtained at baseline. These receptors were taken from a human donor with classical Hodgkin lymphoma.

Comments on this clone: Other DNA sequences in this specimen translate into the identical CDR3. The chain is built from TRBV5-4 and TRBJ2-7; D call uncertain. CDR1 and CDR2 from the germline V gene are SGHNT and YYREEE (reference sequence). The V end lost 2 bases, the J end lost 0 bases, and 3 bases lay between the germline ends. This CDR3 comprises 12 residues. CDR3 residues: CASSFSSYEQYF. DNA for the CDR3: TGTGCCAGCAGCTTTAGCTCCTACGAGCAGTACTTC.

The chain combines TRBV5-6 with TRBJ2-7, with 10 positions matching TRBD1. The J segment lost 3 bases and the V segment lost 2 bases, leaving 5 bases of the junction unmatched. Per germline, CDR1 SGHDT and CDR2 YYEEEE. The CDR3 totals 15 residues. The CDR3 DNA sequence: TGTGCCAGCAGCTTCCTCGGACAGGGGGACTACGAGCAGTACTTC. Amino acids: CASSFLGQGDYEQYF.

This clone has just a few counts. The chain joins TRBV7-3 to TRBJ2-2; maybe TRBD1 (6 bases). Trimming removed 5 bases at V and 0 bases at J, with 10 bases between. The germline V gene encodes CDR1 SGHTA and CDR2 FQGTGA. This CDR3 spans 15 amino acids. The CDR3 spells CASSRQVANTGELFF. CDR3 nucleotides: TGTGCCAGCAGCCGACAGGTCGCGAACACCGGGGAGCTGTTTTTT.

The chain carries TRBV10-3 and TRBJ2-1; TRBD2 matches 9 bases. Trimming cost V 8 bases and J 6 bases; bases outside gene matches: 11. Germline V CDR1 and CDR2: ENHRY, SYGVKD. The CDR3 has 15 residues. CDR3 amino acids: CAISQRGVGGNEQFF. CDR3 DNA sequence: TGTGCCATCTCCCAGCGGGGGGTTGGTGGCAATGAGCAGTTCTTC.

V usage is TRBV19 and J usage is TRBJ1-2; D is possibly TRBD1 (5 bases). The CDR3 is 14 amino acids. CDR1 and CDR2 from the germline V gene are LNHDA and SQIVND (reference sequence). Trimming left V 5 bases short and J 6 bases short, with 16 bases between. The CDR3 DNA reads TGTGCCAGTAGTCCGGGCAGGGATAGAAATGGCTACACCTTC. Translating gives CASSPGRDRNGYTF.

This clone was seen a single time. J is TRBJ2-2 and V is TRBV5-1; 8 bases agree with TRBD2. Germline assignment: CDR1 SGHRS and CDR2 YFSETQ. J was trimmed by 5 bases and V by 4 bases; bases with no gene match: 10. The length of the CDR3 is 16 residues. The CDR3 spells CASSRTSGRGTGELFF. CDR3 in DNA: TGCGCCAGCAGCCGGACCAGCGGGAGAGGTACCGGGGAGCTGTTTTTT.

The chain combines TRBV19 with TRBJ2-1, with 10 bases fitting TRBD2. J lost 6 bases, V lost 6 bases, and 8 bases had no gene match. This CDR3 is 15 amino acids long. Germline V gene data show CDR1 as LNHDA and CDR2 as SQIVND (reference sequence). In DNA, the CDR3 is TGTGCCAGTAGCCCAAGCGGGAGGGCCTTCAATGAGCAGTTCTTC. This codes for CASSPSGRAFNEQFF. Full variable domain (remainder filled in from reference TRBV19 and TRBJ2-1): DGGITQSPKYLFRKEGQNVTLSCEQNLNHDAMYWYRQDPGQGLRLIYYSQIVNDFQKGDIAEGYSVSREKKESFPLTVTSAQKNPTAFYLCASSPSGRAFNEQFFGPGTRLTVL.

The genes are TRBV28 and TRBJ2-5; D may be TRBD1 (5 bases). CDR3 size: 14 residues. Germline CDR1 is MDHEN and CDR2 is SYDVKM. V gave up 5 bases and J gave up 1 base, with 11 bases separating them. CDR3 sequence (DNA): TGTGCCAGCAGTCCAACAGGTCCCCAAGAGACCCAGTACTTC. Residues: CASSPTGPQETQYF.

The chain employs TRBV5-1 and TRBJ2-5; D not resolved. Germline lookup yields CDR1 SGHRS and CDR2 YFSETQ. The V gene lost 5 bases and the J gene lost 2 bases, with 13 bases spanning the gap. There are 14 residues in the CDR3. The CDR3 is CASRTNSTQETQYF. CDR3 coding DNA: TGCGCCAGCAGAACTAATTCGACTCAAGAGACCCAGTACTTC.

To note about this clone: Different DNA sequences within this sample yield the same CDR3. This CDR3 reads CASSLVSTEAFF. DNA for the CDR3: TGTGCCAGCAGCTTAGTATCCACTGAAGCTTTCTTT. The chain uses TRBV7-9 and TRBJ1-1; D is undetermined. Germline values: CDR1 SEHNR, CDR2 FQNEAQ (reference sequence). The CDR3 totals 12 residues. Trimming took off 1 base at V and 4 bases at J, with 4 bases between the two ends.

This clone was detected only once. This sequence joins TRBV5-1 and TRBJ2-1; no firm D call. CDR3 length equals 14 residues. Per the germline V gene, CDR1 is SGHRS and CDR2 is YFSETQ. V lost 7 bases, J lost 7 bases, and 18 bases lay in between. The CDR3 region is CASGYTGQRNEQFF. CDR3 in DNA: TGCGCCAGCGGCTACACCGGCCAACGAAATGAGCAGTTCTTC.

This clone was found a few times. The chain recombines TRBV30 with TRBJ1-2; 7 positions match TRBD1. V was clipped by 3 bases and J by 7 bases; unmatched bases: 11. CDR1 is GTSNPN and CDR2 is SVGIG in the germline V gene (reference sequence). The CDR3 length is 14 residues. This chain's CDR3 is CAWSRDRAPGGYTF. The CDR3 nucleotides read TGTGCCTGGAGCCGAGACAGGGCTCCCGGTGGCTACACCTTC. Full variable domain (rest looked up from reference TRBV30 and TRBJ1-2): SQTIHQWPATLVQPVGSPLSLECTVEGTSNPNLYWYRQAAGRGLQLLFYSVGIGQISSEVPQNLSASRPQDRQFILSSKKLLLSDSGFYLCAWSRDRAPGGYTFGSGTRLTVV.

This clone has a single count. The chain employs TRBV29-1 and TRBJ1-2; TRBD1 is a possible D gene (5 bases). Between the trimmed V and J ends, which lost 7 bases and 0 bases, there was a span of 21 bases. The CDR3 loop spans 16 amino acids. Per the germline V gene, CDR1 is SQVTM and CDR2 is ANQGSEA. CDR3 nucleotide sequence: TGCAGCGCGGACGCGGGGGGAACGGCCACTAACTATGGCTACACCTTC. It is translated as CSADAGGTATNYGYTF.

This chain joins TRBV5-6 and TRBJ1-2; 7 bases map to TRBD1. Trimming removed 3 bases from V and 8 bases from J; junction bases left unmatched: 4. Germline V gene data show CDR1 as SGHDT and CDR2 as YYEEEE. This CDR3 has 12 residues. The CDR3 loop is CASSSGQQGYTF. As DNA, the CDR3 is TGTGCCAGCAGCTCGGGACAGCAAGGCTACACCTTC.

V usage is TRBV29-1 and J usage is TRBJ1-5; the D gene is possibly TRBD1 (6 bases). This CDR3 spans 13 amino acids. V was pared by 7 bases and J by 6 bases, with 16 bases between. Germline-derived CDR1 and CDR2 are SQVTM and ANQGSEA. This CDR3 reads CSGRGPGVQPQHF. Here the CDR3 DNA reads TGCAGCGGCCGGGGGCCGGGAGTTCAGCCCCAGCATTTT.

The chain carries TRBV9 and TRBJ2-7, with a possible D match to TRBD2 (6 bases). Trimming shortened V by 6 bases and J by 0 bases, and 13 bases separated the two germline ends. The CDR3 extends over 14 amino acids. Germline V gives CDR1 SGDLS, CDR2 YYNGEE. This chain's CDR3 is CASNPSGYSYEQYF. In DNA, the CDR3 is TGTGCCAGCAACCCCAGCGGGTACTCCTACGAGCAGTACTTC.

The chain combines TRBV5-4 with TRBJ2-5; the D is unclear. Trimming removed 4 bases at V and 5 bases at J, with 15 bases between. The germline CDR1 and CDR2 sequences are SGHNT and YYREEE (reference sequence). The CDR3 totals 14 residues. The DNA of the CDR3 is TGTGCCAGCAGCACCCGGTCCCTCGGGGAGACCCAGTACTTC. As protein: CASSTRSLGETQYF.

This sequence joins TRBV2 and TRBJ1-6, with a possible D match to TRBD1 (5 bases). Trimming stripped 5 bases from V and 8 bases from J, with 19 bases between. CDR3 size: 16 residues. CDR1 SNHLY and CDR2 FYNNEI come from the germline V gene. The DNA of the CDR3 is TGTGCCAGCAGTCCGGACATTGGCAGGCCCCATTCACCCCTCCACTTT. Its translation: CASSPDIGRPHSPLHF. The full variable domain, its missing parts supplied by reference TRBV2 and TRBJ1-6, is EPEVTQTPSHQVTQMGQEVILRCVPISNHLYFYWYRQILGQKVEFLVSFYNNEISEKSEIFDDQFSVERPDGSNFTLKIRSTKLEDSAMYFCASSPDIGRPHSPLHFGNGTRLTVT.

The chain is built from TRBV10-1 and TRBJ2-1; weak D call: TRBD1 (5 bases). V shed 2 bases and J shed 8 bases, with 13 bases lying between them. Germline V lookup: CDR1 WNHNN, CDR2 SYGVQD (reference sequence). The CDR3 covers 14 residues. For the CDR3, the DNA is TGCGCCAGCAGTGAGCAGGGTGGGTTCGATGAGCAGTTCTTC. Translation gives CASSEQGGFDEQFF.

V and J are TRBV19 and TRBJ2-7; 10 bases match TRBD2. Germline V lookup: CDR1 LNHDA, CDR2 SQIVND (reference sequence). The CDR3 length is 15 residues. V gave up 1 base and J gave up 6 bases; unmatched junction bases: 6. In DNA form, the CDR3 reads TGTGCCAGTAGTATAGGGCTAGCGGGAGCACTCGAGCAGTACTTC. As protein: CASSIGLAGALEQYF.